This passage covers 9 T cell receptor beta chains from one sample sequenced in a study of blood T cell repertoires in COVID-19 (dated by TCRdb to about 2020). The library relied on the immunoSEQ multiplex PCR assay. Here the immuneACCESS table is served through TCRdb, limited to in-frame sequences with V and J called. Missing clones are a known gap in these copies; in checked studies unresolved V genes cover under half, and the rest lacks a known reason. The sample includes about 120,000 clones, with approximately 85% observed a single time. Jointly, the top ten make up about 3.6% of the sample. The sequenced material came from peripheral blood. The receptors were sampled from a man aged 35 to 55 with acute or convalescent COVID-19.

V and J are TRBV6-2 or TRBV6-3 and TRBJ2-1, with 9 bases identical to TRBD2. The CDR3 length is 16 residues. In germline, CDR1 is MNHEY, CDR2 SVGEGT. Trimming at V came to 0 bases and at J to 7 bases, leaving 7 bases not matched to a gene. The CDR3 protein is CASSYSRLAGWNEQFF. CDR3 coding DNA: TGTGCCAGCAGTTACTCCAGGCTAGCGGGGTGGAATGAGCAGTTCTTC.

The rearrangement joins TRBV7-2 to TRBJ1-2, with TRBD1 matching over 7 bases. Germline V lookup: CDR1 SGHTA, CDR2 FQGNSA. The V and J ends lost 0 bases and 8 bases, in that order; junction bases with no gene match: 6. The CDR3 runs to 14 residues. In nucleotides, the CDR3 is TGTGCCAGCAGCTTAGCGGGGACAGTCAGGGGCTACACCTTC. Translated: CASSLAGTVRGYTF.

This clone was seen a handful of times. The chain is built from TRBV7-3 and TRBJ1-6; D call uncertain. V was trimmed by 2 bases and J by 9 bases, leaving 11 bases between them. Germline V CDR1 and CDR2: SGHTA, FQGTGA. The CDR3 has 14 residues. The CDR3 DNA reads TGTGCCAGCAGCTTATTAGCCCACGGTTCACCCCTCCACTTT. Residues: CASSLLAHGSPLHF.

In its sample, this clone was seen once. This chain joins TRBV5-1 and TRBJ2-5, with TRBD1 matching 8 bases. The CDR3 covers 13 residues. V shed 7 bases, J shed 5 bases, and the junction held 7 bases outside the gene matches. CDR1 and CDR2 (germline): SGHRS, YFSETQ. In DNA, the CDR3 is TGCGCCAGCGGACAGGGAGTAGGGGAGACCCAGTACTTC. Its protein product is CASGQGVGETQYF.

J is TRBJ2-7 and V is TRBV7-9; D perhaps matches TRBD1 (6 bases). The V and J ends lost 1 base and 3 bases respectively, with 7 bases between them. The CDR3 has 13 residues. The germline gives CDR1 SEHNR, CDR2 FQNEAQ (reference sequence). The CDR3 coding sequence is TGTGCCAGCAGCTTAGGGGACATCTACGAGCAGTACTTC. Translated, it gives CASSLGDIYEQYF.

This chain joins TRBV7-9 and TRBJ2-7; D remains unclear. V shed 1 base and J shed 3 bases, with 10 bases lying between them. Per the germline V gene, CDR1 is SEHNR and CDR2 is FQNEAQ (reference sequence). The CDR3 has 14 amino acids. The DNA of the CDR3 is TGTGCCAGCAGCTTAGTTGGGCAGCTCTACGAGCAGTACTTC. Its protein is CASSLVGQLYEQYF.

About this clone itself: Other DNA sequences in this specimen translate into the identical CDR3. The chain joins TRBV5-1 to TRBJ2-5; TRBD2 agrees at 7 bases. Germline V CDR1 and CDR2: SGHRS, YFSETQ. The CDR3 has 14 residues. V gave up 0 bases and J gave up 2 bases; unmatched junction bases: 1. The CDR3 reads CASSLVGGQETQYF. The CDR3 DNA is TGCGCCAGCAGCTTGGTCGGGGGGCAAGAGACCCAGTACTTC. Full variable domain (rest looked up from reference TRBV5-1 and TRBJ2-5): KAGVTQTPRYLIKTRGQQVTLSCSPISGHRSVSWYQQTPGQGLQFLFEYFSETQRNKGNFPGRFSGRQFSNSRSEMNVSTLELGDSALYLCASSLVGGQETQYFGPGTRLLVL.

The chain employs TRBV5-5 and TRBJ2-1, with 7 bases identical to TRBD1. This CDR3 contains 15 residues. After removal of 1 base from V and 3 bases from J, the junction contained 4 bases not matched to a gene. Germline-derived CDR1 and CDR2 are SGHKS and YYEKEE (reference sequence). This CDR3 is CASSLKGTDYNEQFF. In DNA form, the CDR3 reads TGTGCCAGCAGCTTGAAAGGGACAGACTACAATGAGCAGTTCTTC. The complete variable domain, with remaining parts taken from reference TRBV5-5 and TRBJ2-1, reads DAGVTQSPTHLIKTRGQQVTLRCSPISGHKSVSWYQQVLGQGPQFIFQYYEKEERGRGNFPDRFSARQFPNYSSELNVNALLLGDSALYLCASSLKGTDYNEQFFGPGTRLTVL.

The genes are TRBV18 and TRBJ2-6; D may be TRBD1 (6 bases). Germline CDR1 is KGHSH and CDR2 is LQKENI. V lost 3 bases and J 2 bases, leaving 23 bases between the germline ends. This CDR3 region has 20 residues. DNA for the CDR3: TGTGCCAGCTCACCCTACTCCTCAGCAGGGGATAAAGCTGGGGCCAACGTCCTGACTTTC. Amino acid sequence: CASSPYSSAGDKAGANVLTF.